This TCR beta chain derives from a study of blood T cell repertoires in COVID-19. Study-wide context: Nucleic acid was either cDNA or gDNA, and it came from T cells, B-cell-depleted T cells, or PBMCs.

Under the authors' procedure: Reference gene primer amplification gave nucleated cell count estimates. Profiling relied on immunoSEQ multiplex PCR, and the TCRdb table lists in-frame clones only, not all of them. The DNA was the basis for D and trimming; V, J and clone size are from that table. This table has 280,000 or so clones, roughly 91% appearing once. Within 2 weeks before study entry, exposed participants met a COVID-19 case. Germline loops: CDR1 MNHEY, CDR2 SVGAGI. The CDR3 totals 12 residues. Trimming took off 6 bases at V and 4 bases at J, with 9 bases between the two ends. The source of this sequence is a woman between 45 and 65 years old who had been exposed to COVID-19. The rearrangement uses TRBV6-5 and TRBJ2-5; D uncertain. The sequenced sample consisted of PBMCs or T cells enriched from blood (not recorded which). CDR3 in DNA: TGTGCCAGCAGCAGGTCTCGAGAGACCCAGTACTTC. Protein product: CASSRSRETQYF.